One and the same sample provided the 9 T cell receptor beta chains below, sequenced in a study of a mutant IDH1 vaccine in newly diagnosed glioma. Their recognized antigens are unknown. Time point meaning: week 11, during vaccination. A 20-mer mutant IDH1 peptide at 300 ug was injected subcutaneously with topical imiquimod. Profiling relied on immunoSEQ multiplex PCR, and the TCRdb table lists in-frame clones only, not all of them. The table lists 57,000 or so clones, about four fifths of them singletons. The sample here was PBMCs, taken from a glioma patient whose treatment included an IDH1 peptide vaccine. The receptors stem from a man aged 25-40 years with glioma.

Only a few counts were recorded for this clone. The CDR3 DNA sequence: TGTGCCAGCAGCTCGACTCGACTAGCTACGGAGACCCAGTACTTC. Amino acid sequence: CASSSTRLATETQYF. The genes are TRBV5-4 and TRBJ2-5; 7 positions agree with TRBD2. Germline V gene sequence: CDR1 SGHNT, CDR2 YYREEE (reference sequence). With V trimmed by 3 bases and J by 5 bases, 10 bases remained unmatched. This CDR3 has 15 residues.

The chain links TRBV11-2 to TRBJ2-1, with a tentative D call TRBD1 (6 bases). Trimming left V 0 bases short and J 9 bases short, with 12 bases between. The CDR3 is 14 amino acids. Germline assignment: CDR1 SGHAT and CDR2 FQNNGV. The CDR3 here is CASSLERDIFEQFF. As DNA, the CDR3 is TGTGCCAGCAGCTTAGAACGGGACATATTTGAGCAGTTCTTC.

In DNA form, the CDR3 reads TGTGCCAGCAGCCCGGGGACTAGCCCCTACAATGAGCAGTTCTTC. Translating it yields CASSPGTSPYNEQFF. The chain links TRBV11-3 to TRBJ2-1, with 9 nucleotides matching TRBD2. V was clipped by 5 bases and J by 2 bases; unmatched bases: 4. From germline, CDR1 is SGHNT and CDR2 YENEEA. This CDR3 contains 15 residues.

The chain combines TRBV30 with TRBJ1-3; perhaps TRBD1 as D (6 bases). Germline assignment: CDR1 GTSNPN and CDR2 SVGIG (reference sequence). The CDR3 has 14 residues. Trimming took off 4 bases at V and 0 bases at J, with 10 bases between the two ends. The CDR3 sequence is CAWTQGFSGNTIYF. DNA for the CDR3: TGTGCCTGGACCCAGGGGTTCTCTGGAAACACCATATATTTT.

V gene TRBV5-4 combines with J gene TRBJ1-5, with D possibly matching TRBD1 (5 bases). The germline V gene has CDR1 SGHNT and CDR2 YYREEE (reference sequence). This CDR3 has 17 amino acids. The V gene lost 0 bases and the J gene lost 4 bases, with 17 bases spanning the gap. In nucleotides, the CDR3 is TGTGCCAGCAGCTTGGGTACGGGCACGGGACTGAATCAGCCCCAGCATTTT. Its translation: CASSLGTGTGLNQPQHF.

This chain links TRBV7-6 with TRBJ1-1, with TRBD1 matching over 7 bases. The V gene end was trimmed by 4 bases and the J gene end by 0 bases; junction bases not matched to a gene: 2. The CDR3 consists of 14 residues. Germline-derived CDR1 and CDR2 are SGHVS and FNYEAQ. In DNA, the CDR3 is TGTGCCAGCAGCTCGACAGGGATGAACACTGAAGCTTTCTTT. The encoded protein is CASSSTGMNTEAFF.

The V gene is TRBV7-9, the J gene TRBJ2-1, with TRBD2 matching 13 bases. This CDR3 has 17 residues. The ends lost 5 bases at V and 5 bases at J; junction bases unmatched: 9. Per germline, CDR1 SEHNR and CDR2 FQNEAQ (reference sequence). CDR3 nucleotide sequence: TGTGCCAGCAGCCCTACTAGCGGGAGGGCCAGAAACAATGAGCAGTTCTTC. Amino acid sequence: CASSPTSGRARNNEQFF. The variable domain in full, completed from reference TRBV7-9 and TRBJ2-1, reads DTGVSQNPRHKITKRGQNVTFRCDPISEHNRLYWYRQTLGQGPEFLTYFQNEAQLEKSRLLSDRFSAERPKGSFSTLEIQRTEQGDSAMYLCASSPTSGRARNNEQFFGPGTRLTVL.

This chain joins TRBV6-1 and TRBJ2-3, with 8 positions matching TRBD2. V trimming: 1 base; J trimming: 11 bases; junction bases outside the gene matches: 11. Germline values: CDR1 MNHNS, CDR2 SASEGT. The CDR3 consists of 15 residues. DNA of the CDR3: TGTGCCAGCAGTGAAGGCCCCGGGACTAGACATCAGCAGTATTTT. Translated, it gives CASSEGPGTRHQQYF.

This chain links TRBV11-1 with TRBJ2-3; D is undetermined. This CDR3 comprises 17 residues. V was cut by 0 bases and J by 4 bases, with 17 bases left in between. Germline CDR1 is SGHAT and CDR2 is FQDESV (reference sequence). CDR3 nucleotide sequence: TGTGCCAGCAGCTTAGCTCGTGACTCTAAGCGCTCAGATACGCAGTATTTT. Translating gives CASSLARDSKRSDTQYF.